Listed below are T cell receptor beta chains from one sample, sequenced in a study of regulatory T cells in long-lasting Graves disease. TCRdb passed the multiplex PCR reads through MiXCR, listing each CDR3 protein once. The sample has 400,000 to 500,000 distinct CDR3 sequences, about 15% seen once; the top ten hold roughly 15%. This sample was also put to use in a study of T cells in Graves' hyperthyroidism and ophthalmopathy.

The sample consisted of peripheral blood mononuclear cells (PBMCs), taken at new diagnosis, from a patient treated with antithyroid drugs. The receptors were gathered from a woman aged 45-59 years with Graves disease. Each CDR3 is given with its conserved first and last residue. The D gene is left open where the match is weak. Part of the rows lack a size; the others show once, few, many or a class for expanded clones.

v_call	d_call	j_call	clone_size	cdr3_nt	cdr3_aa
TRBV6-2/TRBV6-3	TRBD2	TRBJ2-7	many	TGTGCCAGCAGTTACCGGCGGGGTAGCGGGAGTAGGTACGAGCAGTACTTC	CASSYRRGSGSRYEQYF
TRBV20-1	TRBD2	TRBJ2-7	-	TGCAGTGCTCACCACCGGACTAGCGCCCGCGAGCAGTACTTC	CSAHHRTSAREQYF
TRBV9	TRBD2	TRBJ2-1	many	TGTGCCAGCAGTGGGACTAGCGGGAGTTATAATGAGCAGTTCTTC	CASSGTSGSYNEQFF
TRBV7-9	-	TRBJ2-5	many	TGTGCCAGCAGTCGGCAGGAGACCCAGTACTTC	CASSRQETQYF
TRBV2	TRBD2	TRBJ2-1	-	TGTGCCGGCAGGGGTCGCCCGGGACTAGCGGGACGCCTAACCCTCTTC	CAGRGRPGLAGRLTLF
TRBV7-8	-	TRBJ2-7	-	TGTGCCAGCAGCCCATACAGAGGGAGAGGAAACGAGCAGTACTTC	CASSPYRGRGNEQYF
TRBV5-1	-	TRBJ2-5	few	TGCGCCAGCCTGGACCAACTCCAAGAGACCCAGTACTTC	CASLDQLQETQYF
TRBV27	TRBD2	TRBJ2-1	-	TGTGCCAGCAGTGGGCGACTAGCGATATCCTACAATGAGCAGTTCTTC	CASSGRLAISYNEQFF
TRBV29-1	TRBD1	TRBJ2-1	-	TGCAGCGTTGTGGGGACAGGGGGCCTGGACTATATGTACAATGAGCAGTTCTTC	CSVVGTGGLDYMYNEQFF
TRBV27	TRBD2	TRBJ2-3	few	TGTGCCAGCAGTTTATCCCCCCTAGTAGCGGGAGGGGTAGGGGTCACAGATACGCAGTATTTT	CASSLSPLVAGGVGVTDTQYF
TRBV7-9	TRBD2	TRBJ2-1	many	TGTGCCAGCAGCTTGGCGGGAGTAAACAATGAGCAGTTCTTC	CASSLAGVNNEQFF
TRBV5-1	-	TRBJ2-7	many	TGCGCCAGCAGAAATCTAGCGCAGAGCTCCTACGAGCAGTACTTC	CASRNLAQSSYEQYF
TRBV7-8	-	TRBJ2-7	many	TGTGCCAGCAGCCGTACGACGAATAACGAGCAGTACTTC	CASSRTTNNEQYF
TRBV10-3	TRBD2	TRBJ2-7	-	TGTGCCATCAGTAGACTAGCAGGTACCTACGAGCAGTACTTC	CAISRLAGTYEQYF
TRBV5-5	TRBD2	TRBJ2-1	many	TGTGCCAGCAGCTTGGCTACTAGCGGGGAATACAATGAGCAGTTCTTC	CASSLATSGEYNEQFF
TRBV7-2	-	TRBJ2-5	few	TGTGCCAGCAGCTTAAGAATGGAAGCGAAGACCCAGTACTTC	CASSLRMEAKTQYF
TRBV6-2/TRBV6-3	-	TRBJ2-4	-	TGTGCCAGCAGAGGCGCCACTGATAGGAGCATTCAGTACTTC	CASRGATDRSIQYF
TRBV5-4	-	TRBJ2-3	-	TGTGCCAGCAGCTTGCTAGGGTCGTCTGGGAATACAGATACGCAGTATTTT	CASSLLGSSGNTDTQYF
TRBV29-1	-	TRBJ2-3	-	TGCAGCGTAGAACAGGTTAGCACAGATACGCAGTATTTT	CSVEQVSTDTQYF
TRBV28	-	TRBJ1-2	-	TGTGCCAGCTCGACAGCTAACTATGGCTACACCTTC	CASSTANYGYTF
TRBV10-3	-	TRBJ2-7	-	TGTGCCATCAGTGGTGGGCCGGGACATTCCCCCGCCTACGAGCAGTACTTC	CAISGGPGHSPAYEQYF
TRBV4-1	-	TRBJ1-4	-	TGCGCCAGCAGCCAAGTCCCCGAAAAACTGTTTTTT	CASSQVPEKLFF
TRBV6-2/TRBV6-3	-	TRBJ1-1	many	TGTGCCAGCAGTTACGGGGGCGCAGCTGTTGAAGCTTTCTTT	CASSYGGAAVEAFF
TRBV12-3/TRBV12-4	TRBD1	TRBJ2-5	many	TGTGCCAGCAGTCGACAGGGTCGGGAGACCCAGTACTTC	CASSRQGRETQYF
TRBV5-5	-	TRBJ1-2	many	TGTGCCAGCAGCTTGGCCGGGGGGACACTATATGGCTACACCTTC	CASSLAGGTLYGYTF
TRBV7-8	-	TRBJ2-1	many	TGTGCCAGCAGCTCGGACAGCGACAATGAGCAGTTCTTC	CASSSDSDNEQFF
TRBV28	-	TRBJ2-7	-	TGTGCCAGCGCCCCGCCTAAACCTGGTTACGAGCAGTACTTC	CASAPPKPGYEQYF